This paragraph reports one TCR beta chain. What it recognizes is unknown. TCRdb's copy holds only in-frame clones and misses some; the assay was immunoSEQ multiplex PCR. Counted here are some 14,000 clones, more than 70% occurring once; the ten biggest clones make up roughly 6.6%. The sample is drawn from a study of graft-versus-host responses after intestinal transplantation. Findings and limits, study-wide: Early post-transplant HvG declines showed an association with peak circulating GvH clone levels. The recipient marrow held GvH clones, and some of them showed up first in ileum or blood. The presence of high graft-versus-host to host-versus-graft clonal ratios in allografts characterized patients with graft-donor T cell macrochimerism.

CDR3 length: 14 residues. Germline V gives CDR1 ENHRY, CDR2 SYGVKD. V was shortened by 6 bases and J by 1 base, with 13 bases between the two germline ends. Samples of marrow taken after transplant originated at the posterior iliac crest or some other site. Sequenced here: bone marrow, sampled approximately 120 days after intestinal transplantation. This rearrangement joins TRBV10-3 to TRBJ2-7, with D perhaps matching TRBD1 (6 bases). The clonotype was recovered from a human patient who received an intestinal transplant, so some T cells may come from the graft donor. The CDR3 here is CAISQGSISYEQYF. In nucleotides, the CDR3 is TGTGCCATCAGCCAGGGGTCCATATCCTACGAGCAGTACTTC.